Listed below are T cell receptor beta chains from one sample, sequenced in a study of shared clonotypes between healthy human individuals. Profiling relied on immunoSEQ multiplex PCR, and the TCRdb table lists in-frame clones only, not all of them. The sample holds approximately 470,000 clones, about 84% seen once. The specimen sequenced was PBMCs. The receptors stem from a woman aged 40 to 55 in good health. Some clones in this sample may be carry-over from other donors' samples. Both conserved end residues are part of each CDR3. Fields, in order: J gene, D gene, V gene, CDR3 protein. A D gene is named only where the DNA matches it firmly.

TRBJ1-2	-	TRBV2	CASSLRTDSFYGYTF
TRBJ1-1	-	TRBV6-5	CASRRGNENTEAFF
TRBJ1-2	-	TRBV28	CASTLGGGYGYTF
TRBJ1-5	-	TRBV16	CASSQSVGPFSNQPQHF
TRBJ1-2	-	TRBV2	CASSEGPGYYGYTF
TRBJ2-2	-	TRBV6-6	CASGREDTGELFF
TRBJ2-6	-	TRBV28	CASSLDQGAGANVLTF
TRBJ2-5	-	TRBV14	CASSQSSTNQETQYF
TRBJ2-3	TRBD2	TRBV2	CASSEVAGGSDTQYF
TRBJ1-2	-	TRBV5-1	CASSLLPSYGYTF
TRBJ2-1	TRBD2	TRBV5-1	CASSSRRTSYNEQFF
TRBJ2-1	-	TRBV7-9	CASSLAGSSYNEQFF
TRBJ2-7	TRBD2	TRBV5-1	CASSRLADSYEQYF
TRBJ1-1	-	TRBV28	CASSLRVMNTEAFF
TRBJ2-1	TRBD2	TRBV2	CASSATSGSDEQFF
TRBJ1-2	-	TRBV2	CASRSHGYTF
TRBJ2-7	-	TRBV11-2	CASSLAFDSDEQYF
TRBJ1-1	-	TRBV28	CASSQSGAESMNTEAFF
TRBJ2-2	-	TRBV30	CSAGYNTGELFF
TRBJ1-2	-	TRBV27	CASSLSLNYGYTF
TRBJ2-4	TRBD1	TRBV7-9	CASSLGGQGHWDIQYF
TRBJ2-7	TRBD1	TRBV11-1	CASSLSRLGTAASEQYF